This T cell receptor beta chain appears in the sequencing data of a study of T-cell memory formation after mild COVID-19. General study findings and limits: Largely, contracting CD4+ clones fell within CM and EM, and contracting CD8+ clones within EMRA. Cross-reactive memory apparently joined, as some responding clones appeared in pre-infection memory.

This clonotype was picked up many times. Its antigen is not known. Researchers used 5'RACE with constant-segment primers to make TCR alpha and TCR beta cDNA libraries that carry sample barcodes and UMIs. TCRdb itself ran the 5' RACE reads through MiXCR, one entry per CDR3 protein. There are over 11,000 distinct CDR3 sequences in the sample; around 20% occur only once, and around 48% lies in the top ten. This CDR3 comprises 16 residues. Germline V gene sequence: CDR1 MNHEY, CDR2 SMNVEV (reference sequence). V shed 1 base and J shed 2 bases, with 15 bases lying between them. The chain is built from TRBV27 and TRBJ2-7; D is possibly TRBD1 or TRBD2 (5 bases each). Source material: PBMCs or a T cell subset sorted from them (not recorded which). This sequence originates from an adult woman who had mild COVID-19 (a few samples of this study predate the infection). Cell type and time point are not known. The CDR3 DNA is TGTGCCAGCAGTTTATTCGTTTCAGGGAGTACCTACGAGCAGTACTTC. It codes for CASSLFVSGSTYEQYF.